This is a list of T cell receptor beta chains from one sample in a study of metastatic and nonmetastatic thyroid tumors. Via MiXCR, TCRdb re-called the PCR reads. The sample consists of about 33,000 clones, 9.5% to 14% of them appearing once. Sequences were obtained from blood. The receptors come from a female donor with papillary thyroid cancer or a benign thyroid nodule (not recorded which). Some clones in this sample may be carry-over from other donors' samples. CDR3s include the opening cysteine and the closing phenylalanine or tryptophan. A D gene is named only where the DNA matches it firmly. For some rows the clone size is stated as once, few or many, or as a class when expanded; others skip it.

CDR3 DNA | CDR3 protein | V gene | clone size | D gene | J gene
TGTGCCAGTAGTTTTAGCGGGGACCGATTTTCCTACGAGCAGTACTTC | CASSFSGDRFSYEQYF | TRBV19 | - | TRBD2 | TRBJ2-7
TGTGCCTGGTCCAGGGGATCCGACTATGGCTACACCTTC | CAWSRGSDYGYTF | TRBV30 | - | - | TRBJ1-2
TGTGCCAGCAGTTACGGTAGCGGGGGGGCCTGGCAAGAGACCCAGTACTTC | CASSYGSGGAWQETQYF | TRBV6-2/TRBV6-3 | many | TRBD2 | TRBJ2-5
TGTGCCAGCAGTGAAATCTTGCAGCCCGTGGGGAATGGCTACACCTTC | CASSEILQPVGNGYTF | TRBV6-1 | few | - | TRBJ1-2
TGTGCCAGCAGCCCTCGGGGGGAGTCTTACGAGCAGTACTTC | CASSPRGESYEQYF | TRBV6-2/TRBV6-3 | medium-sized | TRBD2 | TRBJ2-7
TGCAGCGTTGAAGCCCCACACTCTGGAAACACCATATATTTT | CSVEAPHSGNTIYF | TRBV29-1 | many | - | TRBJ1-3
TGTGCCAGCAGTCTTCCGGGGGGACAACCCCAGTCTGGGGCCAACGTCCTGACTTTC | CASSLPGGQPQSGANVLTF | TRBV6-6 | many | - | TRBJ2-6
TGTGCCAGCAGCGGACTTCTAGCGGAGGGCACAGATACGCAGTATTTT | CASSGLLAEGTDTQYF | TRBV9 | many | TRBD2 | TRBJ2-3
TGTGCCACCAACTCCCAGGGGCGGGGCACCTACAATGAGCAGTTCTTC | CATNSQGRGTYNEQFF | TRBV6-2/TRBV6-3 | many | - | TRBJ2-1
TGTGCCAGCAGTTCATACAGCGGCCCCTACAATGAGCAGTTCTTC | CASSSYSGPYNEQFF | TRBV27 | few | - | TRBJ2-1
TGCGCCAGCAGCTTGGAGCAGATGGTTAGAACGACTGAAGCTTTCTTT | CASSLEQMVRTTEAFF | TRBV5-1 | many | - | TRBJ1-1
TGTACCACCAGTGATAGACAGGGTATCGGCGGGGATCAGTTCTTC | CTTSDRQGIGGDQFF | TRBV10-3 | - | - | TRBJ2-1
TGTGCCACGGGGCGCGATGAGCAGTTCTTC | CATGRDEQFF | TRBV6-1 | few | - | TRBJ2-1
TGTGCCAGCATTTATGACAACAATGAGCAGTTCTTC | CASIYDNNEQFF | TRBV2 | many | - | TRBJ2-1
TGTGCCAGCAGCTTAGTTTGGACTAGCGAAGCCAATGAGCAGTTCTTC | CASSLVWTSEANEQFF | TRBV11-2 | - | TRBD2 | TRBJ2-1
TGTGCCAGCAGCCAAGAGACTAGTCGCGACGAGCAGTACTTC | CASSQETSRDEQYF | TRBV3-1 | medium-sized | - | TRBJ2-7
TGCGCCAGCAGCCAAGATCCGGCTAGCGACACAGATACGCAGTATTTT | CASSQDPASDTDTQYF | TRBV4-3 | many | - | TRBJ2-3
TGTGCCAGCAGTGGACAGGGTATGAACGGAGGGGAGACCCAGTACTTC | CASSGQGMNGGETQYF | TRBV2 | many | - | TRBJ2-5
TGTGCCAGCAGCGCGTCGGGAGATACGCAGTATTTT | CASSASGDTQYF | TRBV9 | many | - | TRBJ2-3
TGTGCCAGCAGAGAACAGGGTACTGAAGCTTTCTTT | CASREQGTEAFF | TRBV28 | many | - | TRBJ1-1
TGTGCCAGCAGCTTGGGACAGCTGAGCACTGAAGCTTTCTTT | CASSLGQLSTEAFF | TRBV7-2 | many | TRBD1 | TRBJ1-1
TGTGCCAGCAGCCCGTCCGATGGAGAGGATTATGAGCAGTTCTTC | CASSPSDGEDYEQFF | TRBV11-1 | - | - | TRBJ2-1
TGTGCCAGTATTTTCACCCCCGGAGTTGGAAACACCATATATTTT | CASIFTPGVGNTIYF | TRBV19 | many | - | TRBJ1-3
TGTGCCAGTGGAGGTATTAGCGGGAGTACCGGGGAGCTGTTTTTT | CASGGISGSTGELFF | TRBV19 | many | TRBD2 | TRBJ2-2
TGTGCCAGCAGGGTGGACAGGGGCAACACTGAAGCTTTCTTT | CASRVDRGNTEAFF | TRBV2 | many | TRBD1 | TRBJ1-1
TGTGCCAGCAGCCAAGGATCAGGGTGGGGTGAAGCTTTCTTT | CASSQGSGWGEAFF | TRBV3-1 | many | - | TRBJ1-1
TGCGCCAGCAGCTTGGAGGGACAGGGGGCCCCAGCTAACTATGGCTACACCTTC | CASSLEGQGAPANYGYTF | TRBV5-1 | many | TRBD1 | TRBJ1-2
TGTGCCAGCAGTTTAAGTAGAGGGGGACAATCCTACGAGCAGTACTTC | CASSLSRGGQSYEQYF | TRBV12-3/TRBV12-4 | medium-sized | - | TRBJ2-7
TGTGCCAGCAGCCCCGCAGAGGAGGGTAGGGCTTTCTTT | CASSPAEEGRAFF | TRBV6-1 | many | - | TRBJ1-1
TGTGCCAGCAGCTTGCGCTCCGAACCTGCGGCCCTTCTAAAGGATGGCTACACCTTC | CASSLRSEPAALLKDGYTF | TRBV7-8 | many | - | TRBJ1-2
TGTGCCAGCAGCGTCTCACAAGACAGGGGGCGTAACACAGATACGCAGTATTTT | CASSVSQDRGRNTDTQYF | TRBV9 | many | TRBD1 | TRBJ2-3
TGCGCCATTGATCATGGGACGGGACCCTACGATCAGTACTTC | CAIDHGTGPYDQYF | TRBV5-1 | - | - | TRBJ2-7
TGTGCCAGCAGCCTTACCGACAGCCTCTCTGGAAACACCATATATTTT | CASSLTDSLSGNTIYF | TRBV7-2 | many | - | TRBJ1-3
TGTGCCAGCAGCTTAGGACAGGTTGAAAAACTGTTTTTT | CASSLGQVEKLFF | TRBV7-8 | once | - | TRBJ1-4
TGTGCCAGCAGCTCTGCTGGCCTACCGAACACCGGGGAGCTGTTTTTT | CASSSAGLPNTGELFF | TRBV7-2 | many | - | TRBJ2-2
TGTGCCAGCAGCTTGGCCTACGCAGCAGGCAGGGCCAACTATGGCTACACCTTC | CASSLAYAAGRANYGYTF | TRBV5-4 | many | - | TRBJ1-2
TGTGCCAGCAGTTACGGGACAGGGGCCTACGAGCAGTACTTC | CASSYGTGAYEQYF | TRBV6-2/TRBV6-3 | medium-sized | TRBD1 | TRBJ2-7
TGTGCCAGCAGCCCGGGTGATGAGCAGTTCTTC | CASSPGDEQFF | TRBV7-6 | medium-sized | - | TRBJ2-1
TGTGCCACCAGCAAAGGAGGTAGCACAGATACGCAGTATTTT | CATSKGGSTDTQYF | TRBV24-1 | many | - | TRBJ2-3
TGTGCCAGCAGCTTAGGGGGGGGACTGCTCAATCAGCCCCAGCATTTT | CASSLGGGLLNQPQHF | TRBV11-2 | many | - | TRBJ1-5
TGTGCCAGCAGCTTGAACCGCGCTTCGGGCCAAGAGACCCAGTACTTC | CASSLNRASGQETQYF | TRBV5-5 | many | - | TRBJ2-5
TGCGCCAGCAGTGAATGGGAGCGGGGCTACGAGCAGTACTTC | CASSEWERGYEQYF | TRBV10-1 | many | TRBD2 | TRBJ2-7
TGCAGCGATCGACAGGACTATGGCTACACCTTC | CSDRQDYGYTF | TRBV29-1 | many | - | TRBJ1-2
TGTGCCAGCAGCTTGGGTAGCGGGAGCACAGATACGCAGTATTTT | CASSLGSGSTDTQYF | TRBV7-6 | many | TRBD2 | TRBJ2-3
TGTGCCAGCAGTAGCGGGATATTATACAATGAGCAGTTCTTC | CASSSGILYNEQFF | TRBV7-8 | - | TRBD2 | TRBJ2-1
TGTGCCAGCAGCTGGGCCGGGGGAGCGGGAGTGACAGATACGCAGTATTTT | CASSWAGGAGVTDTQYF | TRBV5-4 | many | TRBD2 | TRBJ2-3
TGTGCCAGCAGTGAGTTTCGGGTAAAAAACATTCAGTACTTC | CASSEFRVKNIQYF | TRBV6-1 | - | - | TRBJ2-4